This is a list of T cell receptor beta chains from one sample in a study of T cell changes during pregnancy in multiple sclerosis. TCRdb keeps only in-frame clones here, not all; method: immunoSEQ multiplex PCR. The sample has roughly 64,000 clones; 90% are singletons. Here the sequenced sample was peripheral blood, taken in the third trimester of pregnancy. The receptors were sampled from a female donor in good health, enrolled as a control in a pregnancy study. Each CDR3 is given with its conserved first and last residue. Fields, in order: CDR3 length, D gene, V gene, clone size, J gene, CDR3 protein, CDR3 DNA. The D gene is left open where the match is weak. Some rows have no size entry. The others give once, few or many, or a class for an expanded clone.

12	TRBD1	TRBV6-5	NA	TRBJ1-1	CASSSQGDKTFF	TGTGCCAGCAGTTCCCAGGGGGATAAAACTTTCTTT
15	NA	TRBV7-2	NA	TRBJ1-3	CASSFQKSSGNTIYF	TGTGCCAGCAGCTTTCAGAAAAGCTCTGGAAACACCATATATTTT
17	TRBD2	TRBV6-1	NA	TRBJ2-7	CASSEVALAGGAYEQYF	TGTGCCAGCAGTGAAGTCGCTTTAGCGGGAGGAGCGTACGAGCAGTACTTC
14	NA	TRBV5-4	few	TRBJ1-1	CASSSAGVNTEAFF	TGTGCCAGCAGCTCGGCAGGGGTGAACACTGAAGCTTTCTTT
13	NA	TRBV6-6	NA	TRBJ2-7	CASSYSGLSEQYF	TGTGCCAGCAGTTACTCGGGGCTCTCCGAGCAGTACTTC
13	TRBD1	TRBV30	many	TRBJ1-1	CAWRQGLGTEAFF	TGTGCCTGGCGACAGGGCTTGGGCACTGAAGCTTTCTTT
15	TRBD2	TRBV7-6	NA	TRBJ2-7	CASSPTSGGLYEQYF	TGTGCCAGCAGCCCTACTAGCGGGGGACTGTACGAGCAGTACTTC
15	TRBD2	TRBV14	NA	TRBJ2-5	CASSPLGEGRKTQYF	TGTGCCAGCAGCCCCCTCGGGGAGGGGAGAAAGACCCAGTACTTC
16	TRBD1	TRBV27	NA	TRBJ1-3	CASSLTNRGFGNTIYF	TGTGCCAGCAGTTTAACTAACAGGGGGTTTGGAAACACCATATATTTT
14	TRBD1	TRBV6-1	NA	TRBJ1-6	CATPPTGGNSPLHF	TGTGCTACCCCTCCCACAGGGGGTAATTCACCCCTCCACTTT
15	NA	TRBV30	NA	TRBJ2-7	CAWSFGNPSSYEQYF	TGTGCCTGGAGTTTTGGTAACCCGAGCTCCTACGAGCAGTACTTC
15	TRBD1	TRBV18	NA	TRBJ2-2	CASSFNRGRTGELFF	TGTGCCAGCTCATTCAACAGGGGGCGGACCGGGGAGCTGTTTTTT
15	TRBD1	TRBV7-8	NA	TRBJ1-3	CASVDRDRSGNTIYF	TGTGCCAGCGTGGACAGGGACAGATCTGGAAACACCATATATTTT
13	NA	TRBV11-2	few	TRBJ1-2	CASSLGQGSGYTF	TGTGCCAGCAGCTTAGGGCAGGGGAGTGGCTACACCTTC
14	TRBD1	TRBV30	NA	TRBJ1-1	CAWSVGTGGTEAFF	TGTGCCTGGAGTGTAGGGACAGGGGGCACTGAAGCTTTCTTT
14	TRBD1	TRBV6-1	NA	TRBJ1-1	CASNTRGQYTEAFF	TGTGCCAGCAATACGAGGGGGCAGTACACTGAAGCTTTCTTT
17	NA	TRBV2	NA	TRBJ2-1	CASGSFGGGLSYNEQFF	TGTGCCAGCGGGTCCTTTGGGGGGGGCCTCTCCTACAATGAGCAGTTCTTC
16	NA	TRBV28	NA	TRBJ1-1	CASSSRNKVGGTEAFF	TGTGCCAGCAGTTCACGAAACAAGGTGGGGGGCACTGAAGCTTTCTTT
14	NA	TRBV27	NA	TRBJ2-3	CATKDYSSSDTQYF	TGTGCCACCAAGGACTACTCCAGCTCAGATACGCAGTATTTT
14	NA	TRBV7-2	NA	TRBJ1-2	CASSAEPYARGYTF	TGTGCCAGCAGCGCCGAACCCTACGCACGGGGCTACACCTTC
15	NA	TRBV5-8	NA	TRBJ2-3	CASSEGASVLDTQYF	TGTGCCAGCAGCGAGGGAGCCTCTGTCCTAGATACGCAGTATTTT
15	TRBD1	TRBV5-6	few	TRBJ1-1	CASSSTKQGATEAFF	TGTGCCAGCAGCTCAACAAAACAGGGGGCCACTGAAGCTTTCTTT
12	NA	TRBV27	few	TRBJ1-1	CASSRTGTEAFF	TGTGCCAGTAGTCGAACAGGGACTGAAGCTTTCTTT
13	NA	TRBV6-1	NA	TRBJ2-7	CASNQAGPYEQYF	TGTGCCAGCAACCAGGCGGGACCCTACGAGCAGTACTTC
14	NA	TRBV7-9	NA	TRBJ1-2	CASTSPDRARGYTF	TGTGCCAGCACCTCTCCCGACAGAGCTCGTGGCTACACCTTC
15	TRBD1	TRBV5-1	NA	TRBJ2-7	CASSVLTGPSYEQYF	TGCGCCAGCAGCGTACTGACAGGGCCTTCCTACGAGCAGTACTTC
14	NA	TRBV11-3	NA	TRBJ2-3	CASSLGLGVGTQYF	TGTGCCAGCAGCTTAGGGTTAGGGGTGGGTACGCAGTATTTT
12	NA	TRBV7-9	NA	TRBJ2-2	CASRSGTGELFF	TGTGCCAGCCGGAGCGGCACCGGGGAGCTGTTTTTT
14	NA	TRBV7-6	once	TRBJ1-3	CASSLQGAGNTIYF	TGTGCCAGCAGCTTACAAGGGGCTGGAAACACCATATATTTT
15	TRBD2	TRBV23-1	NA	TRBJ2-7	CASSLPRLANYEQYF	TGCGCCAGCAGTCTACCCAGACTAGCAAACTACGAGCAGTACTTC
16	TRBD1	TRBV5-1	few	TRBJ2-1	CASSFAVGTGINEQFF	TGCGCCAGCAGCTTCGCAGTGGGGACAGGGATCAATGAGCAGTTCTTC
17	NA	TRBV27	NA	TRBJ1-6	CASSLYPPRASNSPLHF	TGTGCCAGCAGCTTATACCCCCCCAGGGCAAGTAATTCACCCCTCCACTTT
13	NA	TRBV30	NA	TRBJ2-7	CAWSRGDPYEQYF	TGTGCCTGGAGTCGGGGAGACCCCTACGAGCAGTACTTC
15	NA	TRBV15	few	TRBJ1-2	CATSRVFQGTYGYTF	TGTGCCACCAGCAGGGTATTCCAGGGGACCTATGGCTACACCTTC
15	TRBD1	TRBV10-3	NA	TRBJ2-7	CAISGPGTGIGEQYF	TGTGCCATCAGTGGGCCCGGGACAGGCATAGGTGAGCAGTACTTC
11	NA	TRBV30	NA	TRBJ1-2	CAYRPGYGYTF	TGTGCCTACCGACCGGGATACGGCTACACCTTC
20	TRBD1	TRBV14	once	TRBJ1-5	CASSPSPGTGGGYSNQPQHF	TGTGCCAGCAGCCCGAGTCCCGGGACAGGGGGTGGCTATAGCAATCAGCCCCAGCATTTT
12	TRBD2	TRBV4-1	NA	TRBJ2-7	CASSQAGGEQYF	TGCGCCAGCAGCCAAGCGGGAGGCGAGCAGTACTTC
15	NA	TRBV27	NA	TRBJ2-3	CASSFLGLSTDTQYF	TGTGCCAGCAGTTTCTTGGGACTGAGCACAGATACGCAGTATTTT
13	NA	TRBV10-3	NA	TRBJ2-7	CAIRGRLSYEQYF	TGTGCCATCAGAGGCAGACTCTCCTACGAGCAGTACTTC
13	NA	TRBV10-1	NA	TRBJ1-6	CASSESLTGTLHF	TGCGCCAGCAGTGAGTCGCTGACGGGGACCCTCCACTTT
17	TRBD2	TRBV2	NA	TRBJ2-1	CASSRTSGGAGGNEQFF	TGTGCCAGCAGCAGGACTAGCGGGGGGGCAGGTGGGAATGAGCAGTTCTTC
16	NA	TRBV6-5	NA	TRBJ1-3	CASSSDWFSSGNTIYF	TGTGCCAGCAGTTCCGACTGGTTCAGCTCTGGAAACACCATATATTTT
15	NA	TRBV5-8	NA	TRBJ1-5	CASSQGSTSNQPQHF	TGTGCCAGCAGCCAGGGGTCCACTAGCAATCAGCCCCAGCATTTT
14	TRBD1	TRBV6-5	NA	TRBJ1-5	CASSPKTGDQPQHF	TGTGCCAGCAGCCCGAAGACAGGGGATCAGCCCCAGCATTTT
16	TRBD1	TRBV9	NA	TRBJ1-1	CASSGTGGGWNTEAFF	TGTGCCAGCAGCGGGACAGGGGGCGGCTGGAACACTGAAGCTTTCTTT
13	NA	TRBV6-5	NA	TRBJ1-1	CASSPTRGTEAFF	TGTGCCAGCAGCCCCACCAGGGGTACTGAAGCTTTCTTT
15	NA	TRBV5-6	NA	TRBJ2-7	CASSFSGTLTYEQYF	TGTGCCAGCAGCTTCTCCGGGACTTTGACCTACGAGCAGTACTTC
14	NA	TRBV5-4	NA	TRBJ2-7	CASSLGLVAYEQYF	TGTGCCAGCAGCTTGGGACTAGTGGCCTACGAGCAGTACTTC
13	TRBD1	TRBV10-2	NA	TRBJ1-2	CASSDGDRGGYTF	TGCGCCAGCAGTGATGGAGACAGGGGCGGCTACACCTTC
15	TRBD1	TRBV4-3	NA	TRBJ2-1	CASSQSQGVYNEQFF	TGCGCCAGCAGCCAATCCCAGGGGGTCTACAATGAGCAGTTCTTC
12	NA	TRBV6-5	NA	TRBJ2-7	CASRSPPTSMYF	TGTGCCAGCCGAAGTCCTCCTACGAGCATGTACTTC
14	NA	TRBV4-1	NA	TRBJ1-1	CASSLSGIGTEAFF	TGCGCCAGCAGCCTTAGCGGGATCGGCACTGAAGCTTTCTTT
14	TRBD1	TRBV30	NA	TRBJ1-2	CAWSRDRRFYGYTF	TGTGCCTGGAGTCGGGACAGAAGATTCTATGGCTACACCTTC
14	TRBD2	TRBV5-1	NA	TRBJ2-7	CASSLGEGSYEQYF	TGCGCCAGCAGCTTAGGGGAGGGCTCCTACGAGCAGTACTTC
16	NA	TRBV5-1	NA	TRBJ1-1	CASSLAGVPMNTEAFF	TGCGCCAGCAGCTTGGCAGGGGTGCCCATGAACACTGAAGCTTTCTTT
13	NA	TRBV6-6	NA	TRBJ1-1	CASSLNRDTEAFF	TGTGCCAGCAGTTTAAACAGGGACACTGAAGCTTTCTTT